Presented here are 29 T cell receptor beta chains from one specimen sequenced in a study of shared clonotypes between healthy human individuals. Some clones are missing from TCRdb's copy, which holds only in-frame ones; the method was immunoSEQ multiplex PCR. This sample has about 1.4 million clones, with around 97% found just once. Material: naive CD4+ T cells sorted from blood. Subset given: CD45RA+ positively selected. Source of these receptors: a man in his thirties or forties in good health.

This clone is a singleton in its sample. The chain recombines TRBV29-1 with TRBJ2-1, with 7 bases lining up with TRBD1. The CDR3 is 12 amino acids. V dropped 1 base and J dropped 6; count of bases not matched to a gene: 0. The germline gives CDR1 SQVTM, CDR2 ANQGSEA. The CDR3 nucleotides are TGCAGCGTTGAAGCAGGGGGCAATGAGCAGTTCTTC. It encodes CSVEAGGNEQFF.

The chain couples TRBV15 to TRBJ2-1, with D unresolved. The germline CDR1 and CDR2 sequences are LNHNV and YYDKDF (reference sequence). The CDR3 contains 15 residues. Trimming removed 1 base at V and 0 bases at J, with 7 bases between. The CDR3 DNA reads TGTGCCACCAGCAGAGGTAGGAGCTCCTACAATGAGCAGTTCTTC. It is translated as CATSRGRSSYNEQFF.

V is TRBV6-1 and J is TRBJ1-4; D is ambiguous. Trimming shortened V by 2 bases and J by 2 bases, and 6 bases separated the two germline ends. The CDR3 is 14 amino acids. Germline V gene sequence: CDR1 MNHNS, CDR2 SASEGT. This CDR3 reads CASSESWTNEKLFF. The DNA for the CDR3 is TGTGCCAGCAGTGAATCATGGACTAATGAAAAACTGTTTTTT.

The rearrangement uses TRBV14 and TRBJ2-1; perhaps TRBD1 as D (5 bases). Trimming shortened V by 4 bases and J by 9 bases, and 10 bases separated the two germline ends. Germline CDR1 and CDR2: SGHDN and FVKESK. The CDR3 totals 12 residues. CDR3 residues: CASSLLRGEQFF. The CDR3, as DNA: TGTGCCAGCAGCCTCCTAAGGGGTGAGCAGTTCTTC. Filled out from reference TRBV14 and TRBJ2-1, the complete variable domain reads EAGVTQFPSHSVIEKGQTVTLRCDPISGHDNLYWYRRVMGKEIKFLLHFVKESKQDESGMPNNRFLAERTGGTYSTLKVQPAELEDSGVYFCASSLLRGEQFFGPGTRLTVL.

The chain couples TRBV15 to TRBJ2-5; 11 bases fit TRBD1. The germline V gene encodes CDR1 LNHNV and CDR2 YYDKDF (reference sequence). The CDR3 runs to 15 residues. The V and J ends lost 4 bases and 7 bases, in that order; junction bases with no gene match: 8. The CDR3: CATSMDRGQGGTQYF. In DNA, the CDR3 is TGTGCCACCAGCATGGACAGGGGGCAGGGAGGGACCCAGTACTTC. Full variable domain (missing parts from reference TRBV15 and TRBJ2-5): DAMVIQNPRYQVTQFGKPVTLSCSQTLNHNVMYWYQQKSSQAPKLLFHYYDKDFNNEADTPDNFQSRRPNTSFCFLDIRSPGLGDTAMYLCATSMDRGQGGTQYFGPGTRLLVL.

The V and J genes are TRBV4-3 and TRBJ2-7; the D gene is possibly TRBD1 (6 bases). Between the trimmed V and J ends, which lost 1 base and 6 bases, there was a span of 10 bases. Germline V gives CDR1 LGHNA, CDR2 YSLEER. The CDR3 loop spans 13 amino acids. The CDR3 DNA reads as TGCGCCAGCAGCCAAGTCCAAGGGGGCGAGCAGTACTTC. This codes for CASSQVQGGEQYF.

V usage is TRBV5-6 and J usage is TRBJ2-7, with TRBD1 as a possible D gene (6 bases). Trimming shortened V by 0 bases and J by 4 bases, and 11 bases separated the two germline ends. Germline assignment: CDR1 SGHDT and CDR2 YYEEEE. This CDR3 is built from 14 residues. The CDR3 loop is CASSLGLDRYEQYF. CDR3 sequence (DNA): TGTGCCAGCAGCTTGGGCTTGGACAGATACGAGCAGTACTTC.

The rearrangement links TRBV28 to TRBJ2-7; D is uncertain. CDR3 length: 15 residues. V lost 3 bases and J lost 0, with 12 bases in between. The germline V gene has CDR1 MDHEN and CDR2 SYDVKM. The CDR3 nucleotides read TGTGCCAGCAGTTTTTCCGGCGCGACCTCCTACGAGCAGTACTTC. As protein: CASSFSGATSYEQYF.

V usage is TRBV29-1 and J usage is TRBJ1-1, with D possibly TRBD1 on 6 matching bases. Germline CDR1 reads SQVTM; CDR2 reads ANQGSEA. Trimming took 2 bases from V and 0 from J, leaving 16 bases between them. The CDR3 consists of 16 residues. CDR3 sequence (DNA): TGCAGCGTTGAAAAATACCGGACAGCCATGAACACTGAAGCTTTCTTT. It codes for CSVEKYRTAMNTEAFF.

This chain links TRBV9 with TRBJ1-2; 7 bases agree with TRBD1. This CDR3 has 13 residues. Germline loops: CDR1 SGDLS, CDR2 YYNGEE. The V gene end was trimmed by 3 bases and the J gene end by 7 bases; junction bases not matched to a gene: 6. CDR3 bases: TGTGCCAGCAGCGCCACAGGGGTCCCTGGCTACACCTTC. Translation gives CASSATGVPGYTF.

With respect to this clone: Distinct nucleotide sequences in the sample also encode this CDR3. The gene calls are TRBV5-5 and TRBJ1-5; TRBD1 matches at 11 bases. CDR3 length: 14 residues. V dropped 4 bases and J dropped 4; count of bases not matched to a gene: 1. Germline V gives CDR1 SGHKS, CDR2 YYEKEE (reference sequence). The CDR3 region is CASSRDRGNQPQHF. CDR3 bases: TGTGCCAGCAGCCGGGACAGGGGGAATCAGCCCCAGCATTTT.

The chain uses TRBV6-1 and TRBJ1-2; 7 bases align to TRBD1. The CDR3 contains 13 residues. Germline CDR1 MNHNS, CDR2 SASEGT. After removal of 2 bases from V and 8 bases from J, the junction contained 5 bases not matched to a gene. DNA for the CDR3: TGTGCCAGCAGTGAAAGGACAGGAAGCGGCTACACCTTC. Translating gives CASSERTGSGYTF.

The chain uses TRBV11-3 and TRBJ2-1; D is unclear. The germline V gene encodes CDR1 SGHNT and CDR2 YENEEA. V was pared by 5 bases and J by 11 bases, with 16 bases between. CDR3 length: 13 amino acids. CDR3 DNA sequence: TGTGCCAGCAGCCAGCTGAGGAACAGCAAGCAGTTCTTC. Its translation is CASSQLRNSKQFF. The complete variable domain, with remaining parts taken from reference TRBV11-3 and TRBJ2-1, reads EAGVVQSPRYKIIEKKQPVAFWCNPISGHNTLYWYLQNLGQGPELLIRYENEEAVDDSQLPKDRFSAERLKGVDSTLKIQPAELGDSAVYLCASSQLRNSKQFFGPGTRLTVL.

V gene TRBV18 combines with J gene TRBJ1-1; no definite D call. The germline V gene has CDR1 KGHSH and CDR2 LQKENI. The CDR3 has 12 amino acids. The germline V and J ends were trimmed by 2 bases and 4 bases, with 5 bases remaining between them. CDR3 residues: CASSPGITEAFF. The CDR3 DNA reads TGTGCCAGCTCACCAGGGATCACTGAAGCTTTCTTT.

This clone has just one count. This chain links TRBV5-6 with TRBJ2-1, with TRBD2 matching over 9 bases. This CDR3 contains 15 residues. Per germline, CDR1 SGHDT and CDR2 YYEEEE. Trimming cost V 7 bases and J 6 bases; bases outside gene matches: 11. CDR3 residues: CASLSGTSLFNEQFF. As DNA, the CDR3 is TGTGCCAGCCTGTCCGGGACTAGCTTGTTCAATGAGCAGTTCTTC.

Concerning this clone itself: This sample includes further DNA sequences coding for the same CDR3. The chain employs TRBV11-2 and TRBJ2-5; D is ambiguous. Germline CDR1 is SGHAT and CDR2 is FQNNGV. Trimming shortened V by 6 bases and J by 2 bases, and 13 bases separated the two germline ends. CDR3 length: 14 amino acids. The DNA of the CDR3 is TGTGCCAGCAGTTTTAGGACGGATCAAGAGACCCAGTACTTC. Amino acid sequence: CASSFRTDQETQYF.

The CDR3 DNA reads TGTGCCAGCAGCCTGATCGGTCAGCCCCAGCATTTT. It codes for CASSLIGQPQHF. The J gene is TRBJ1-5, the V gene TRBV27; D is unresolved. The germline gives CDR1 MNHEY, CDR2 SMNVEV (reference sequence). V lost 6 bases, J lost 6 bases, and 9 bases lay in between. This CDR3 is built from 12 residues.

The chain combines TRBV5-1 with TRBJ2-7, with a possible D match to TRBD1 (5 bases). The V end lost 4 bases, the J end lost 3 bases, and 8 bases lay between the germline ends. CDR3 size: 12 residues. Looked up from germline, CDR1 is SGHRS and CDR2 is YFSETQ. Here the CDR3 DNA reads TGCGCCAGCAGCGATCAGGGCTACGAGCAGTACTTC. This translates into CASSDQGYEQYF.

J is TRBJ1-4 and V is TRBV6-1; D is possibly TRBD1 (5 bases). The CDR3 has 17 residues. V lost 4 bases and J 0 bases, leaving 15 bases between the germline ends. Germline CDR1 and CDR2: MNHNS and SASEGT. In nucleotides, the CDR3 is TGTGCCAGCAGTGGCAATATCGGGACGGCAACTAATGAAAAACTGTTTTTT. This encodes CASSGNIGTATNEKLFF.

V and J are TRBV6-6 and TRBJ1-2, with TRBD1 matching 9 bases. The CDR3 loop spans 15 amino acids. The V and J ends lost 6 bases and 5 bases, in that order; junction bases with no gene match: 10. Germline V gives CDR1 MNHNY, CDR2 SVGAGI (reference sequence). Written as DNA, the CDR3 is TGTGCCAGCAGAGTACAGGGGGCGCAGGGTTATGGCTACACCTTC. Its translation is CASRVQGAQGYGYTF.

The chain has TRBV7-6 and TRBJ2-7; TRBD1 is a possible D gene (6 bases). This CDR3 has 14 amino acids. Deletions cut 5 bases from V and 2 bases from J, with 13 bases between. CDR1 and CDR2 from the germline V gene are SGHVS and FNYEAQ. This CDR3 reads CASSPGDKAYEQYF. The CDR3 DNA is TGTGCCAGCAGCCCCGGGGACAAAGCCTACGAGCAGTACTTC.

The V and J genes are TRBV14 and TRBJ2-5; no reliable D call. CDR1 is SGHDN, CDR2 FVKESK, per germline. Trimming cost V 0 bases and J 7 bases, with 12 bases left between them. The CDR3 spans 14 residues. This chain's CDR3 is CASSQDIFPGTQYF. The DNA for the CDR3 is TGTGCCAGCAGCCAAGATATCTTCCCGGGGACCCAGTACTTC.

This rearrangement joins TRBV5-1 to TRBJ1-1; maybe TRBD1 (5 bases). Trimming left V 7 bases short and J 4 bases short, with 20 bases between. CDR1 and CDR2 from the germline V gene are SGHRS and YFSETQ. CDR3 length: 15 amino acids. The CDR3 region is CASWEGKGAGTEAFF. DNA of the CDR3: TGCGCCAGCTGGGAGGGAAAAGGGGCGGGCACTGAAGCTTTCTTT.

This clone was picked up one time. The J gene is TRBJ1-1, the V gene TRBV5-4; perhaps TRBD1 as D (6 bases). Germline values: CDR1 SGHNT, CDR2 YYREEE (reference sequence). The CDR3 has 19 residues. V lost 0 bases to trimming and J lost 1 base, with 22 bases between them. The CDR3, as DNA: TGTGCCAGCAGCTTGGTGAGGAACAGGGCAGGTTTTTGGAACACTGAAGCTTTCTTT. Its translation is CASSLVRNRAGFWNTEAFF.

This chain uses TRBV7-6 with TRBJ2-7; D is unresolved. V dropped 5 bases and J dropped 4 bases, with 9 bases sitting between them. The germline CDR1 and CDR2 sequences are SGHVS and FNYEAQ. The CDR3 contains 12 residues. The CDR3 loop is CASSPSRYEQYF. The CDR3 bases are TGTGCCAGCAGCCCGAGTAGGTACGAGCAGTACTTC.

The chain employs TRBV11-2 and TRBJ1-1, with a weak D call TRBD1 (5 bases). Germline CDR1 SGHAT, CDR2 FQNNGV. V was trimmed by 3 bases and J by 11 bases, leaving 13 bases between them. This CDR3 is 12 amino acids long. CDR3 protein: CASSFGGTGAFF. Written as DNA, the CDR3 is TGTGCCAGCAGCTTCGGGGGGACCGGGGCTTTCTTT.

The chain links TRBV5-6 to TRBJ2-7; TRBD1 agrees at 8 bases. The CDR3 length is 15 residues. Germline CDR1 SGHDT, CDR2 YYEEEE. After removal of 6 bases from V and 3 bases from J, the junction contained 11 bases not matched to a gene. This CDR3 is CASNHRGDLIYEQYF. The DNA of the CDR3 is TGTGCCAGCAACCACAGGGGGGACCTCATCTACGAGCAGTACTTC. Variable domain in full (rest from reference TRBV5-6 and TRBJ2-7): DAGVTQSPTHLIKTRGQQVTLRCSPKSGHDTVSWYQQALGQGPQFIFQYYEEEERQRGNFPDRFSGHQFPNYSSELNVNALLLGDSALYLCASNHRGDLIYEQYFGPGTRLTVT.

With respect to this clone: Other DNA sequences in the same sample also yield this CDR3. V gene TRBV5-4 combines with J gene TRBJ1-2; D is unresolved. Trimming took off 0 bases at V and 2 bases at J, with 8 bases between the two ends. Looked up from germline, CDR1 is SGHNT and CDR2 is YYREEE (reference sequence). This CDR3 spans 14 amino acids. CDR3: CASSLGGQNYGYTF. The CDR3, as DNA: TGTGCCAGCAGCTTGGGAGGCCAAAACTATGGCTACACCTTC.

The V gene is TRBV29-1, the J gene TRBJ2-2, with D unresolved. Germline V gene sequence: CDR1 SQVTM, CDR2 ANQGSEA. The CDR3 has 12 residues. V was clipped by 0 bases and J by 4 bases, with 3 bases between them. The DNA for the CDR3 is TGCAGCGTTGAAGACGGCACCGGGGAGCTGTTTTTT. Translated: CSVEDGTGELFF.